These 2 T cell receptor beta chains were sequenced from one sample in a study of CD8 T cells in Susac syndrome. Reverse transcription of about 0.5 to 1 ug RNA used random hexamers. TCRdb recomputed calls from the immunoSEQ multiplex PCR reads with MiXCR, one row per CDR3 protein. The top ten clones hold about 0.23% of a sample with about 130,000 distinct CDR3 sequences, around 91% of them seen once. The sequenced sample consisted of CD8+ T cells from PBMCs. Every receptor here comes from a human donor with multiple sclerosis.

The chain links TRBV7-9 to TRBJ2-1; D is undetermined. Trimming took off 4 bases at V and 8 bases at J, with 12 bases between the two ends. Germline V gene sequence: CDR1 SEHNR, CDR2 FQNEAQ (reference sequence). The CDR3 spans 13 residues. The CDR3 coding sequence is TGTGCCAGCAGCTCCCCCAGTGTCGATGAGCAGTTCTTC. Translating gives CASSSPSVDEQFF.

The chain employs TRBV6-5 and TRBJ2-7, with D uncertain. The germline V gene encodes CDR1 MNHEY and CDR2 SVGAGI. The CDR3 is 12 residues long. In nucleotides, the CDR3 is TGTGCTTCAGGCCCCGGCTCCTACGAGCAGTACTTC. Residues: CASGPGSYEQYF.